This T cell receptor (beta chain) originates from a study of OX40 agonist ivuxolimab in advanced cancers. About the study: Antecedent anti-PD-1, anti-PD-L1 or anti-CTLA-4 therapy was permissible, with roughly 36% having received some. General study findings and limits: Clonal expansion by week 6 occurred in CD4+ and CD8+ blood T cells (at 0.1 to 3.0 mg/kg).

Comments on this clone: Its antigen is not identified.

CDR3 length: 15 residues. From germline, CDR1 is SGHTA and CDR2 FQGNSA. Trimming took off 1 base at V and 6 bases at J, with 13 bases between the two ends. Using immunoSEQ multiplex PCR, the repertoire was profiled, and TCRdb retains in-frame clones only, with some absent. The sample has under 80,000 clones, roughly 85% seen once. The clonotype comes from an adult with an advanced solid tumor such as melanoma, head and neck, liver or kidney cancer. This specimen consisted of CD4+ or CD8+ T cells sorted from blood, obtained in a trial of the OX40 agonist ivuxolimab. The chain is built from TRBV7-2 and TRBJ2-1; D not resolved. CDR3 in DNA: TGTGCCAGCAGCTTAGTGGTGAGTAAGGGCAATGAGCAGTTCTTC. Residues: CASSLVVSKGNEQFF. Supplemented by reference TRBV7-2 and TRBJ2-1, the full variable domain reads GAGVSQSPSNKVTEKGKDVELRCDPISGHTALYWYRQSLGQGLEFLIYFQGNSAPDKSGLPSDRFSAERTGGSVSTLTIQRTQQEDSAVYLCASSLVVSKGNEQFFGPGTRLTVL.